The present entry profiles one TCR beta chain with its context. Its cognate antigen is unknown. The sample belongs to a study of lymphopenia after photon versus proton radiotherapy. Findings and limits, study-wide: After the lymphocyte nadir, photon-treated repertoires showed oligoclonal expansion, especially of CD8+ Temra cells. Relative stability marked proton patients; photon patients lost diversity and naive cells.

TCRdb's table, derived via immunoSEQ multiplex PCR, lists solely in-frame clones and lacks some. This sample has about 4,900 clones; 70% to 90% occur once, and the top ten carry roughly 25%. This TCR was recovered from a man older than 75 with cholangiocarcinoma. The sequenced sample was peripheral blood, obtained from a patient treated with photon-based radiotherapy.

This CDR3 reads CASSLALRGGLSNEQFF. The CDR3 DNA is TGTGCCAGCAGCTTGGCCTTGCGGGGGGGCCTCAGCAATGAGCAGTTCTTC. This chain uses TRBV5-4 with TRBJ2-1; 9 nucleotides align to TRBD2. V lost 0 bases and J lost 6; bases outside the gene matches: 10. The CDR3 extends over 17 amino acids. CDR1 and CDR2 (germline): SGHNT, YYREEE (reference sequence).